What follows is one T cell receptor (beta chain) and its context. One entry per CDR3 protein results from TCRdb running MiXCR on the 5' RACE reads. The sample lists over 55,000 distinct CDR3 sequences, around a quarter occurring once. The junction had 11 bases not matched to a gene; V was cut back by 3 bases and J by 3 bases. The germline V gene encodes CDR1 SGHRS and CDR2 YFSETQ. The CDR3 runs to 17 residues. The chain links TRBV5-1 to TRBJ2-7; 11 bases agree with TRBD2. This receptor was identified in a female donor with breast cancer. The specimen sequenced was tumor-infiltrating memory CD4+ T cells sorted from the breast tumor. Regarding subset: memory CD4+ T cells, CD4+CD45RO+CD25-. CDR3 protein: CASSWALAGGVGYEQYF. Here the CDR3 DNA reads TGCGCCAGCAGCTGGGCTCTAGCGGGGGGAGTCGGCTACGAGCAGTACTTC. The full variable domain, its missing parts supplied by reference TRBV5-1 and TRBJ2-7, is KAGVTQTPRYLIKTRGQQVTLSCSPISGHRSVSWYQQTPGQGLQFLFEYFSETQRNKGNFPGRFSGRQFSNSRSEMNVSTLELGDSALYLCASSWALAGGVGYEQYFGPGTRLTVT.